Each of the 26 T cell receptor beta chains below was sequenced from the same sample in a study of resident and recirculating memory T cells in vitiligo. Sequencing was performed with immunoSEQ multiplex PCR; in TCRdb, only in-frame clones are kept and a portion is missing. This table holds about 76,000 clones, around 90% found once. The sample consisted of blood. The receptors come from a male donor with vitiligo.

Here the CDR3 DNA reads TGTGCCAGCAGGAGAGGGACAGGGGTTGGGAACACTGAAGCTTTCTTT. Protein: CASRRGTGVGNTEAFF. The V gene is TRBV6-6, the J gene TRBJ1-1, with TRBD1 matching 10 bases. The CDR3 spans 16 residues. The germline V gene has CDR1 MNHNY and CDR2 SVGAGI (reference sequence). V gave up 6 bases and J gave up 1 base; unmatched junction bases: 8.

This chain links TRBV19 with TRBJ1-1, with D uncertain. CDR1 is LNHDA, CDR2 SQIVND, per germline (reference sequence). The CDR3 spans 11 residues. The DNA of the CDR3 is TGTCCCCCAGTAACCTGGACTGAAGCTTTCTTT. It codes for CPPVTWTEAFF.

The DNA for the CDR3 is TGTGCCAGCACCTCAGACAGCAACACTGAAGCTTTCTTT. Its protein product is CASTSDSNTEAFF. The V call is TRBV14, the J call TRBJ1-1; D might be TRBD1 (5 bases). Germline V gene data show CDR1 as SGHDN and CDR2 as FVKESK. The V end lost 7 bases, the J end lost 2 bases, and 11 bases lay between the germline ends. The CDR3 is made up of 13 amino acids.

V usage is TRBV7-6 and J usage is TRBJ2-7; 11 nucleotides line up with TRBD1. The CDR3 has 14 residues. Germline V lookup: CDR1 SGHVS, CDR2 FNYEAQ. V lost 5 bases to trimming and J lost 6 bases; unmatched junction nucleotides: 6. DNA for the CDR3: TGTGCCAGCAGCGCGGGGACAGGGGGGCCCGAGCAGTACTTC. Protein product: CASSAGTGGPEQYF.

In its sample, this clone was seen a few times. The J gene is TRBJ2-1, the V gene TRBV6-1, with D perhaps matching TRBD2 (6 bases). Germline V gene data show CDR1 as MNHNS and CDR2 as SASEGT. CDR3 length: 16 amino acids. V was shortened by 2 bases and J by 2 bases, with 13 bases between the two germline ends. CDR3 in amino acids: CASSETSLGAYNEQFF. CDR3 bases: TGTGCCAGCAGTGAAACTAGCTTAGGAGCCTACAATGAGCAGTTCTTC.

The chain has TRBV10-2 and TRBJ2-2; D is possibly TRBD2 (6 bases). Germline V lookup: CDR1 WSHSY, CDR2 SAAADI. This CDR3 contains 15 residues. V dropped 0 bases and J dropped 5 bases, with 10 bases sitting between them. CDR3: CASSESGGRTGELFF. CDR3 in DNA: TGCGCCAGCAGTGAGTCTGGTGGGAGGACCGGGGAGCTGTTTTTT.

This chain joins TRBV28 and TRBJ2-6; the match to TRBD1 covers 7 bases. Germline V lookup: CDR1 MDHEN, CDR2 SYDVKM. Trimming at V came to 6 bases and at J to 0 bases, leaving 11 bases not matched to a gene. This CDR3 region has 18 residues. The CDR3 sequence: CASRAPAGGFSGANVLTF. CDR3 bases: TGTGCCAGCAGGGCCCCGGCAGGGGGTTTCTCTGGGGCCAACGTCCTGACTTTC.

The chain joins TRBV30 to TRBJ2-1; D not certain. CDR1 is GTSNPN and CDR2 is SVGIG in the germline V gene (reference sequence). V lost 1 base, J lost 10 bases, and 8 bases lay in between. This CDR3 is built from 11 residues. The CDR3 region is CAWSGLVEQFF. DNA for the CDR3: TGTGCCTGGAGTGGACTTGTAGAGCAGTTCTTC. The variable domain in full, completed from reference TRBV30 and TRBJ2-1, reads SQTIHQWPATLVQPVGSPLSLECTVEGTSNPNLYWYRQAAGRGLQLLFYSVGIGQISSEVPQNLSASRPQDRQFILSSKKLLLSDSGFYLCAWSGLVEQFFGPGTRLTVL.

CDR3 nucleotide sequence: TGTGCCAGCAGCTTTAGCGGGAGAGGCAATGAGCAGTTCTTC. It is translated as CASSFSGRGNEQFF. This rearrangement joins TRBV7-9 to TRBJ2-1; TRBD2 matches at 9 bases. There are 14 residues in the CDR3. In germline, CDR1 is SEHNR, CDR2 FQNEAQ (reference sequence). The trim removed 3 bases at V and 6 bases at J, leaving 3 bases unmatched. Full variable domain (rest looked up from reference TRBV7-9 and TRBJ2-1): DTGVSQNPRHKITKRGQNVTFRCDPISEHNRLYWYRQTLGQGPEFLTYFQNEAQLEKSRLLSDRFSAERPKGSFSTLEIQRTEQGDSAMYLCASSFSGRGNEQFFGPGTRLTVL.

The CDR3 here is CASSQDRAGIGEQYF. The CDR3 DNA is TGCGCCAGCAGCCAAGATCGGGCAGGGATCGGCGAGCAGTACTTC. The gene calls are TRBV4-3 and TRBJ2-7, with D perhaps TRBD1 (5 bases). From germline, CDR1 is LGHNA and CDR2 YSLEER. V gave up 0 bases and J gave up 6 bases, with 15 bases separating them. The CDR3 length is 15 residues.

V and J are TRBV10-3 and TRBJ2-1, with 8 bases that match TRBD2. This CDR3 has 15 amino acids. The germline gives CDR1 ENHRY, CDR2 SYGVKD. The trim removed 4 bases at V and 16 bases at J, leaving 18 bases unmatched. The CDR3 DNA follows: TGTGCCATCAGTGGGGGGGAGGGGGTCCAGCGGGAGAGCTTCTTC. It encodes CAISGGEGVQRESFF.

CDR3 DNA: TGTGCCAGCAGCCAACCACTGGACCAAGAGACCCAGTACTTC. It translates to CASSQPLDQETQYF. J is TRBJ2-5 and V is TRBV7-9; the D is unclear. Trimming took off 5 bases at V and 0 bases at J, with 10 bases between the two ends. The germline CDR1 and CDR2 sequences are SEHNR and FQNEAQ (reference sequence). The CDR3 runs 14 residues.

The genes are TRBV2 and TRBJ1-2; no clear D gene. Trimming shortened V by 7 bases and J by 2 bases, and 11 bases separated the two germline ends. CDR3 length: 13 amino acids. Germline CDR1 reads SNHLY; CDR2 reads FYNNEI. The CDR3, as DNA: TGTGCCAGCACCCCACTCTCGAACTATGGCTACACCTTC. The encoded protein is CASTPLSNYGYTF.

This clone appeared a few times. In DNA form, the CDR3 reads TGTGCCAGCATGGAGGGTACTTGGAATCAGCCCCAGCATTTT. Translation gives CASMEGTWNQPQHF. V and J are TRBV2 and TRBJ1-5; no definite D call. The ends were cut back, 7 bases at V and 4 bases at J, with 14 bases in the middle. The CDR3 is 14 amino acids. Germline V gene sequence: CDR1 SNHLY, CDR2 FYNNEI.

The chain carries TRBV28 and TRBJ1-1; D unclear. Germline V gene data show CDR1 as MDHEN and CDR2 as SYDVKM. The V gene lost 6 bases and the J gene lost 7 bases, with 9 bases spanning the gap. The CDR3 contains 11 residues. The CDR3 sequence is CASRLTREAFF. DNA of the CDR3: TGTGCCAGCAGACTGACACGTGAAGCTTTCTTT.

The DNA for the CDR3 is TGCAGCTCATCCAGGGGGGTCTCTAGCACAGATACGCAGTATTTT. Protein product: CSSSRGVSSTDTQYF. This rearrangement joins TRBV29-1 to TRBJ2-3, with a tentative D call TRBD1 (7 bases). From germline, CDR1 is SQVTM and CDR2 ANQGSEA. V lost 8 bases, J lost 0 bases, and 18 bases lay in between. The CDR3 length is 15 residues.

The chain joins TRBV28 to TRBJ2-7, with a weak D call TRBD1 (6 bases). This CDR3 region has 17 residues. V lost 3 bases and J lost 7, with 25 bases in between. In germline, CDR1 is MDHEN, CDR2 SYDVKM. CDR3 coding DNA: TGTGCCAGCAGTTTCCCTGCACCCGCTACAGGGACCCTTGAGCAGTACTTC. This translates into CASSFPAPATGTLEQYF.

The V and J genes are TRBV6-5 and TRBJ1-5; no firm D call. The CDR3 is 14 amino acids. The ends were cut back, 6 bases at V and 7 bases at J, with 16 bases in the middle. Germline CDR1 is MNHEY and CDR2 is SVGAGI. The CDR3 DNA reads as TGTGCCAGCAGCTCCGCATTGCTCGGGCAGCCCCAGCATTTT. It encodes CASSSALLGQPQHF.

V usage is TRBV28 and J usage is TRBJ2-3, with D perhaps TRBD2 (7 bases). The germline V gene has CDR1 MDHEN and CDR2 SYDVKM. CDR3 length: 16 residues. The ends were cut back, 7 bases at V and 6 bases at J, with 23 bases in the middle. The CDR3 DNA sequence: TGTGCCAGCACCTTCCAAGGGGGAGGGGTTGCCGATACGCAGTATTTT. This sequence encodes CASTFQGGGVADTQYF.

The chain couples TRBV4-1 to TRBJ1-1; D unclear. Trimming pared 0 bases from V and 1 base from J, leaving 6 bases between. The germline V gene encodes CDR1 MGHRA and CDR2 YSYEKL. There are 14 residues in the CDR3. The CDR3 DNA follows: TGCGCCAGCAGCCAAGATTTCCGGAACACTGAAGCTTTCTTT. Its translation: CASSQDFRNTEAFF.

V is TRBV7-9 and J is TRBJ2-7; the match to TRBD2 covers 13 bases. The V segment lost 4 bases and the J segment 1 base; nucleotides outside the gene matches: 1. CDR1 and CDR2 from the germline V gene are SEHNR and FQNEAQ (reference sequence). There are 15 residues in the CDR3. CDR3 DNA: TGTGCCAGCAGCTCGACTAGCGGGAGGTCCTACGAGCAGTACTTC. Amino acids: CASSSTSGRSYEQYF.

In its sample, this clone was seen once. The chain joins TRBV10-3 to TRBJ2-1; 10 positions match TRBD1. In germline, CDR1 is ENHRY, CDR2 SYGVKD. There are 16 residues in the CDR3. With 4 bases clipped from V and 6 bases from J, the junction kept 9 bases outside the gene matches. CDR3: CAISGDRGQILNEQFF. The CDR3 nucleotides are TGTGCCATCAGTGGGGACAGGGGCCAAATACTCAATGAGCAGTTCTTC.

V and J are TRBV15 and TRBJ2-5; D unresolved. The CDR3 loop spans 14 amino acids. Germline CDR1 reads LNHNV; CDR2 reads YYDKDF (reference sequence). Between the trimmed V and J ends, which lost 0 bases and 1 base, there was a span of 6 bases. The CDR3 DNA reads TGTGCCACCAGCAGAGATCACACCCAAGAGACCCAGTACTTC. This encodes CATSRDHTQETQYF.

The DNA of the CDR3 is TGCAGCGTTGATCTGGCACACGCCAAGGAGACCCAGTACTTC. This codes for CSVDLAHAKETQYF. The chain carries TRBV29-1 and TRBJ2-5; no clear D gene. Trimming removed 3 bases from V and 5 bases from J, with 16 bases in between. Germline CDR1 and CDR2: SQVTM and ANQGSEA. This CDR3 region has 14 residues.

V and J are TRBV7-6 and TRBJ2-7, with TRBD2 matching 12 bases. The length of the CDR3 is 15 residues. The V gene's germline CDR1 is SGHVS and CDR2 FNYEAQ. The V and J ends lost 3 bases and 5 bases, in that order; junction bases with no gene match: 5. The CDR3 reads CASSFRTSGNHEQYF. CDR3 coding DNA: TGTGCCAGCAGCTTCAGGACTAGCGGGAACCACGAGCAGTACTTC.

Only a few counts were recorded for this clone. The V and J genes are TRBV27 and TRBJ2-2, with D perhaps TRBD2 (6 bases). V was shortened by 3 bases and J by 6 bases, with 8 bases between the two germline ends. The CDR3 has 13 residues. Germline CDR1 and CDR2: MNHEY and SMNVEV (reference sequence). The CDR3 DNA reads as TGTGCCAGCAGTTTGTGGGGGGCCGGGGAGCTGTTTTTT. It codes for CASSLWGAGELFF.